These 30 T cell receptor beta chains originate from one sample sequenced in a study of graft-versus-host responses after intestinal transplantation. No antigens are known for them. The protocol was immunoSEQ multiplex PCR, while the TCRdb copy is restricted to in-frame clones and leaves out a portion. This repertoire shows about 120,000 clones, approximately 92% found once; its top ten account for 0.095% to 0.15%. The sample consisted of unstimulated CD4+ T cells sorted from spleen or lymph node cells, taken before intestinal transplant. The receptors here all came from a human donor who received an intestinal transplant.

CDR3 sequence (DNA): TGTGCCTGGAGGGACCCCACTACGAAGCAGTACTTC. Translated: CAWRDPTTKQYF. The rearrangement links TRBV30 to TRBJ2-7; D gene uncertain. Germline V lookup: CDR1 GTSNPN, CDR2 SVGIG (reference sequence). Between the trimmed V and J ends, which lost 3 bases and 8 bases, there was a span of 14 bases. This CDR3 has 12 amino acids.

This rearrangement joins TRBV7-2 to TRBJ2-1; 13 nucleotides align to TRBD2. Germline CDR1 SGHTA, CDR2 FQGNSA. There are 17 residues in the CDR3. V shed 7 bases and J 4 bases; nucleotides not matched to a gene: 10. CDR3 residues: CASTPTSGRTVYNEQFF. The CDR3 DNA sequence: TGTGCCAGCACCCCGACTAGCGGGAGGACCGTATACAATGAGCAGTTCTTC.

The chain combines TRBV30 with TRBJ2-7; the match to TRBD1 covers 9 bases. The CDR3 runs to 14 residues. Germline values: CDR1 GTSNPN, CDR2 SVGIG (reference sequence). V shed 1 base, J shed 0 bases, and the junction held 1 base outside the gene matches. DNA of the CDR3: TGTGCCTGGAGTGCGACAGGGGGCTCCTACGAGCAGTACTTC. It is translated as CAWSATGGSYEQYF.

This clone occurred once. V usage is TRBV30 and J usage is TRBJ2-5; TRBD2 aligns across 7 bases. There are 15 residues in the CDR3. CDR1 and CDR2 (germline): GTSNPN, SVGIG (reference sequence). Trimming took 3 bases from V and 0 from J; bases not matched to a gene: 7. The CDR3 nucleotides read TGTGCCTGGAGCCCAGGCCTAGCGGACCAAGAGACCCAGTACTTC. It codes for CAWSPGLADQETQYF.

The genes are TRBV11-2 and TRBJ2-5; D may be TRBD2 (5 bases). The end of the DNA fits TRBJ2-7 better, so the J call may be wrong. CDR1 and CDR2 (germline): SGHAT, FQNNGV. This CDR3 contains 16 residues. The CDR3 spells CASSFGLGDYNYEQYF. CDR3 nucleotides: TGTGCCAGCAGCTTTGGTCTCGGAGACTATAACTACGAGCAGTACTTC.

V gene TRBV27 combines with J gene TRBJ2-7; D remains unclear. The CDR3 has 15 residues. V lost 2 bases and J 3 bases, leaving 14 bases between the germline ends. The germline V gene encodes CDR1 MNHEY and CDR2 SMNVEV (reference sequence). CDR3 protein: CASSLERRFFYEQYF. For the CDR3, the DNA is TGTGCCAGCAGTTTAGAGCGCAGGTTTTTCTACGAGCAGTACTTC.

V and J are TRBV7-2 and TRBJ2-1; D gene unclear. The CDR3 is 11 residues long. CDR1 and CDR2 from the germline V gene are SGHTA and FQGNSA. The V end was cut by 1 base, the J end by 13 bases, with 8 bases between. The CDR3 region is CASSLGLAQFF. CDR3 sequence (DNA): TGTGCCAGCAGCTTAGGCCTTGCTCAGTTCTTC.

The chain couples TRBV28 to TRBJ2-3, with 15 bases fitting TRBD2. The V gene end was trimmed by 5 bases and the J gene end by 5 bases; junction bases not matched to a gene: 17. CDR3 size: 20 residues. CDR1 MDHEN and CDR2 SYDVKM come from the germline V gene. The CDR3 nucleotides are TGTGCCAGCAGTCTCATAAATCGCGGGACTAGCGGGAGGTCGAGAGATACGCAGTATTTT. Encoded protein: CASSLINRGTSGRSRDTQYF.

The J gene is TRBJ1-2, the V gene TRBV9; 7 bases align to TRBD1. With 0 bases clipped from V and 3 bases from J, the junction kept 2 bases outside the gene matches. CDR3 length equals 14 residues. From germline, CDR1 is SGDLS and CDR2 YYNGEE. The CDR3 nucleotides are TGTGCCAGCAGCGTAGACGACAGGGACTATGGCTACACCTTC. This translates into CASSVDDRDYGYTF. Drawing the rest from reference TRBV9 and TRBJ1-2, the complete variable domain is DSGVTQTPKHLITATGQRVTLRCSPRSGDLSVYWYQQSLDQGLQFLIQYYNGEERAKGNILERFSAQQFPDLHSELNLSSLELGDSALYFCASSVDDRDYGYTFGSGTRLTVV.

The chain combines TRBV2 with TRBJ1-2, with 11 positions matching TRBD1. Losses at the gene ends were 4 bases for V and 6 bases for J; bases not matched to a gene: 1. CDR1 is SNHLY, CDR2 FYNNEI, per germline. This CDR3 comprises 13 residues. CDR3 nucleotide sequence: TGTGCCAGCAGTGTGGGACAGGGGGATGGCTACACCTTC. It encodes CASSVGQGDGYTF.

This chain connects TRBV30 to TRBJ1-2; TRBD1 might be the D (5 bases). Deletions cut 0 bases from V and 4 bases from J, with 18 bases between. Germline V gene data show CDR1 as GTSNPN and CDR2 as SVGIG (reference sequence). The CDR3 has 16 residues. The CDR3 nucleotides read TGTGCCTGGAGTGTACTCGGTCGGCAGGGCGGCTATGGCTACACCTTC. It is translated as CAWSVLGRQGGYGYTF. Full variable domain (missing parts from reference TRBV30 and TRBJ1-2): SQTIHQWPATLVQPVGSPLSLECTVEGTSNPNLYWYRQAAGRGLQLLFYSVGIGQISSEVPQNLSASRPQDRQFILSSKKLLLSDSGFYLCAWSVLGRQGGYGYTFGSGTRLTVV.

CDR3 protein: CASSLKTGGRQPQHF. Here the CDR3 DNA reads TGTGCCAGCAGTCTCAAAACAGGGGGCCGGCAGCCCCAGCATTTT. The V gene is TRBV27, the J gene TRBJ1-5, with 9 bases matching TRBD1. The CDR3 consists of 15 residues. The J segment lost 7 bases and the V segment lost 5 bases, leaving 9 bases of the junction unmatched. In germline, CDR1 is MNHEY, CDR2 SMNVEV (reference sequence).

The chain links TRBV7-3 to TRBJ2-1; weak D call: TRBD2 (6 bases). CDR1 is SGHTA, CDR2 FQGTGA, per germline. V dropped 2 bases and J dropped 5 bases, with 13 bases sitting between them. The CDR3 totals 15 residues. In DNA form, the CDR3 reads TGTGCCAGCAGCTTAGGCGGGACCGAGGACAATGAGCAGTTCTTC. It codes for CASSLGGTEDNEQFF.

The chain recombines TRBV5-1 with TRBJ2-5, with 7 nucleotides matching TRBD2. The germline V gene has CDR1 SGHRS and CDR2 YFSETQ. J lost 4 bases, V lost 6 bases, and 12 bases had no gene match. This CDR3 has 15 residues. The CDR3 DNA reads TGCGCCAGCAAACGGGGGGATCCTAACGGAGAGACCCAGTACTTC. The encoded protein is CASKRGDPNGETQYF.

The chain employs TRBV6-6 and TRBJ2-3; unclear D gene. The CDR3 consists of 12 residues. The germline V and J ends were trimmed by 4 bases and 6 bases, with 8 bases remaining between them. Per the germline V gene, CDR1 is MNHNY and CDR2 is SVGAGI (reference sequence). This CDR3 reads CASSSSGDTQYF. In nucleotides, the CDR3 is TGTGCCAGCAGTTCTTCTGGGGATACGCAGTATTTT.

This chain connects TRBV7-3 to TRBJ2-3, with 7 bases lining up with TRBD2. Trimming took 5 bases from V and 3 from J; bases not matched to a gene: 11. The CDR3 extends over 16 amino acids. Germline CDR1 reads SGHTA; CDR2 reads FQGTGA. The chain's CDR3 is CASSLRVAGVTDTQYF. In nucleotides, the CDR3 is TGTGCCAGCAGCCTAAGGGTGGCGGGAGTAACAGATACGCAGTATTTT.

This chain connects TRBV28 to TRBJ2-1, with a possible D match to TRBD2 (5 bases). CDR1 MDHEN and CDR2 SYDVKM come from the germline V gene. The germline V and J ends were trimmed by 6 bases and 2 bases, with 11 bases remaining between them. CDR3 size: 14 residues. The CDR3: CASRPLATYNEQFF. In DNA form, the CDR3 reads TGTGCCAGCAGGCCTCTAGCCACCTACAATGAGCAGTTCTTC.

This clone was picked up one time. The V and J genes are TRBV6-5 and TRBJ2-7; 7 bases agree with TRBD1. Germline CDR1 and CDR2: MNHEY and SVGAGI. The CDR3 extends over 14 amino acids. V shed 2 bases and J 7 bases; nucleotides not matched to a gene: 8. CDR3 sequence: CASSYPHRGREQYF. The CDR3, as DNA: TGTGCCAGCAGTTACCCCCACAGGGGTCGAGAGCAGTACTTC.

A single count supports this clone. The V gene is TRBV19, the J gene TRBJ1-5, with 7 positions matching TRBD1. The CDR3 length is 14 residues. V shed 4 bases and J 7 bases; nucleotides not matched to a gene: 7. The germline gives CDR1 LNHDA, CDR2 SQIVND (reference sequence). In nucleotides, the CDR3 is TGTGCCAGTAGTACTTGGACAGGCTTCCAGCCCCAGCATTTT. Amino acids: CASSTWTGFQPQHF.

CDR3 DNA sequence: TGTGCCACCAGCAGAGAGCAGCACTACGAGCAGTACTTC. Encoded protein: CATSREQHYEQYF. This rearrangement joins TRBV15 to TRBJ2-7, with D unresolved. CDR1 LNHNV and CDR2 YYDKDF come from the germline V gene (reference sequence). V dropped 0 bases and J dropped 3 bases, with 6 bases sitting between them. The CDR3 consists of 13 residues.

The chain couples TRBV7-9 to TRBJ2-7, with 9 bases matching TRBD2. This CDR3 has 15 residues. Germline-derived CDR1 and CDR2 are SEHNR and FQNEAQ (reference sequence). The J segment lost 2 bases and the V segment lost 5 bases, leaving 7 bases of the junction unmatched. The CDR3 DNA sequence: TGTGCCAGCAGCCGACCGACTAGCGGTGCCTACGAGCAGTACTTC. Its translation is CASSRPTSGAYEQYF.

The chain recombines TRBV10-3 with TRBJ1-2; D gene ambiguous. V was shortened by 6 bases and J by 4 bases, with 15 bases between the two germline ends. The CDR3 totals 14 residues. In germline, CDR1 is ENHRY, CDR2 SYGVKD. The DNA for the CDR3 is TGTGCCATCAGGGGGAGTACCGAGAGCTATGGCTACACCTTC. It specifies CAIRGSTESYGYTF.

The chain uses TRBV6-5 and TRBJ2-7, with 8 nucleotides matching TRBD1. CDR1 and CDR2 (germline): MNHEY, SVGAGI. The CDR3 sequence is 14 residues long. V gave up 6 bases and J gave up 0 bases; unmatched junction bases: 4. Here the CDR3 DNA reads TGTGCCAGCAGCCGGACAGGGAGCTCCTACGAGCAGTACTTC. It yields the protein CASSRTGSSYEQYF.

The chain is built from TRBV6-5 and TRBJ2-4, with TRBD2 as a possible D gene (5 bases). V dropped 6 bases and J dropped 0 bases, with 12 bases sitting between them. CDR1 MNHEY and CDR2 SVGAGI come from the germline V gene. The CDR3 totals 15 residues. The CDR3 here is CASSLDFLAKNIQYF. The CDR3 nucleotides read TGTGCCAGCAGCTTGGACTTTCTAGCCAAAAACATTCAGTACTTC.

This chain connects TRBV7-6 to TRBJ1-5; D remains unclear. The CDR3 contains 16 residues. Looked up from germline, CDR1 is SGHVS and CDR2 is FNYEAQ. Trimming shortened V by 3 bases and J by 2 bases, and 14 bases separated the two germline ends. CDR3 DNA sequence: TGTGCCAGCAGCTTCCCTCAACCTTATGGCAATCAGCCCCAGCATTTT. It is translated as CASSFPQPYGNQPQHF. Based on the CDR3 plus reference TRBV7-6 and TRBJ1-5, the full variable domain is GAGVSQSPRYKVTKRGQDVALRCDPISGHVSLYWYRQALGQGPEFLTYFNYEAQQDKSGLPNDRFSAERPEGSISTLTIQRTEQRDSAMYRCASSFPQPYGNQPQHFGDGTRLSIL.

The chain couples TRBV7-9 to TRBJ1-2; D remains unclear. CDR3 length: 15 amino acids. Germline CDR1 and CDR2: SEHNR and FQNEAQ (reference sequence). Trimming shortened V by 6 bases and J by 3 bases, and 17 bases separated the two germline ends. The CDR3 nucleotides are TGTGCCAGCAGGCCCTTAAATCCCTCTGACTATGGCTACACCTTC. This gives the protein CASRPLNPSDYGYTF. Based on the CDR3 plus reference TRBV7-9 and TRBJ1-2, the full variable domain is DTGVSQNPRHKITKRGQNVTFRCDPISEHNRLYWYRQTLGQGPEFLTYFQNEAQLEKSRLLSDRFSAERPKGSFSTLEIQRTEQGDSAMYLCASRPLNPSDYGYTFGSGTRLTVV.

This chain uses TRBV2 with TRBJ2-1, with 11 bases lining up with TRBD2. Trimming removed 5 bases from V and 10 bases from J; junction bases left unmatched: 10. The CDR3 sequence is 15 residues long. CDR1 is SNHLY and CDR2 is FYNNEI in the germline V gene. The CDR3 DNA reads TGTGCCAGCAGTCAGACTAGCGGGGCGGGTTGGGAGCAGTTCTTC. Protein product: CASSQTSGAGWEQFF.

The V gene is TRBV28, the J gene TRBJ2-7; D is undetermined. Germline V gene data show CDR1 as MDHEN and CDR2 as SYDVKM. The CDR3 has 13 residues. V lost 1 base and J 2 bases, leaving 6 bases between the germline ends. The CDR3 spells CASSLFQAYEQYF. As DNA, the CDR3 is TGTGCCAGCAGTTTATTTCAAGCCTACGAGCAGTACTTC.

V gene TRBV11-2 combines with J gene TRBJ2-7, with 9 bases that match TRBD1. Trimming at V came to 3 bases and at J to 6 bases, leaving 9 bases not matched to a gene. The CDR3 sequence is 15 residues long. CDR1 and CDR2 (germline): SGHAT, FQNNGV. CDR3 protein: CASSFAPGQGGEQYF. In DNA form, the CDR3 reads TGTGCCAGCAGCTTCGCCCCGGGACAGGGCGGCGAGCAGTACTTC.

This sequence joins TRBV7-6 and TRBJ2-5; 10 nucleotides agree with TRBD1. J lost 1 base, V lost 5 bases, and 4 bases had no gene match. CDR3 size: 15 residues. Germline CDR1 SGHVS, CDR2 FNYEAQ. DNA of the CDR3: TGTGCCAGCAGCCAAGACAGGGGGCTCCAAGAGACCCAGTACTTC. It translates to CASSQDRGLQETQYF. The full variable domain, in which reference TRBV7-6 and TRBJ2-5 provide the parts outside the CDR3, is GAGVSQSPRYKVTKRGQDVALRCDPISGHVSLYWYRQALGQGPEFLTYFNYEAQQDKSGLPNDRFSAERPEGSISTLTIQRTEQRDSAMYRCASSQDRGLQETQYFGPGTRLLVL.